The T cell receptor beta chain described here comes from a study of blood T cell repertoires in COVID-19. The repertoire was sequenced with immunoSEQ multiplex PCR; TCRdb's copy has only in-frame clones and lacks some. The sample has 150,000 to 200,000 clones; more than 85% are singletons. V was pared by 6 bases and J by 7 bases, with 8 bases of the junction left unmatched. The CDR3 extends over 15 amino acids. Germline assignment: CDR1 MNHEY and CDR2 SVGAGI. The chain joins TRBV6-5 to TRBJ2-2; 10 nucleotides match TRBD2. The specimen sequenced was PBMCs or T cells enriched from blood (not recorded which). The TCR originated in a woman aged 40 to 55 in a cohort exposed to, infected with or recovered from COVID-19 (not recorded which). As DNA, the CDR3 is TGTGCCAGCAGCTTAGCGGGGGGCGAAGTCGGGGAGCTGTTTTTT. Translation gives CASSLAGGEVGELFF.